This TCR beta chain was recorded in a study of post-analysis software for immune sequencing data. Trimming removed 6 bases at V and 6 bases at J, with 14 bases between. The CDR3 is made up of 13 amino acids. Germline V gene data show CDR1 as MNHEY and CDR2 as SVGAGI. Points from the study as a whole: TRBV5-6, TRBV5-1 and TRBV20-1 were among 4 or 5 TRBV segments more frequent in patients than controls. Strong co-clustering by F measure linked samples that shared a preparation batch. People with multiple sclerosis had a significantly lower normalized Chao1 diversity than controls did.

Unique molecular identifiers tagged the TCR beta cDNA libraries. T cells, about 0.95 to 11 million of them, yielded roughly 550,000 cDNA molecules. One entry per CDR3 protein results from TCRdb running MiXCR on the PCR reads. The sample has 600,000 to 700,000 distinct CDR3 sequences, approximately 60% seen once. Turning to this clonotype: The antigen is not known.

The V and J genes are TRBV6-5 and TRBJ1-2; perhaps TRBD1 as D (6 bases). The sample comprised blood. This clonotype was sampled from a girl aged 2 to 10 with multiple sclerosis. CDR3: CASRTPNRDGYTF. CDR3 in DNA: TGTGCCAGCAGGACCCCCAACAGGGATGGCTACACCTTC.